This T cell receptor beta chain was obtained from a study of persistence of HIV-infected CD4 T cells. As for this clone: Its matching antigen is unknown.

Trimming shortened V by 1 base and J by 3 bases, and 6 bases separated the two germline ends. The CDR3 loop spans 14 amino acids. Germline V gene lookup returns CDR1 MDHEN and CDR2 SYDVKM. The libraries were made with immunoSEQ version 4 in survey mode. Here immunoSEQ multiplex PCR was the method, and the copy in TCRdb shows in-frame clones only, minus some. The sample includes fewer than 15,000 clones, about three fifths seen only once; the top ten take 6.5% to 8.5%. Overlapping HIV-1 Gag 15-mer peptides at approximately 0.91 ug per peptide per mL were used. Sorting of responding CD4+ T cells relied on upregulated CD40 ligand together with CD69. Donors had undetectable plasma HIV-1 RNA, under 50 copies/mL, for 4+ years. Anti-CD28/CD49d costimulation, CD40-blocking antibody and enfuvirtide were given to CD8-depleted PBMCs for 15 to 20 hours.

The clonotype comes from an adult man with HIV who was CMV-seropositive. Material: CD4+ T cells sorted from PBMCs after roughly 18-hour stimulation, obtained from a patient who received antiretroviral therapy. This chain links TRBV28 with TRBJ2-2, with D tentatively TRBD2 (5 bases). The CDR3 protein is CASSLYGDTGELFF. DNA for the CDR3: TGTGCCAGCAGTTTATACGGGGACACCGGGGAGCTGTTTTTT.